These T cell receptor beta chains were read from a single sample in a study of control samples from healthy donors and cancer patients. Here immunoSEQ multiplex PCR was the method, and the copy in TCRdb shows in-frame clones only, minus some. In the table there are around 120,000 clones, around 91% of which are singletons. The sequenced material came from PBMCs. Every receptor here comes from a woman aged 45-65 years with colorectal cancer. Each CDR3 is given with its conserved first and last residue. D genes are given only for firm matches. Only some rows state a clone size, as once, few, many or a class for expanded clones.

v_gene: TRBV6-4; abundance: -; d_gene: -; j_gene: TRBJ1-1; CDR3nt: TGTGCCAGTAAGGCAGAAATAAACACTGAAGCTTTCTTT; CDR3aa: CASKAEINTEAFF
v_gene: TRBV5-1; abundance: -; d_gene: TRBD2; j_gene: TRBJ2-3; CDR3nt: TGCGCCAGCAGCTGGGGCCGCGGGAGGGCCGCAAGTCTCACAGATACGCAGTATTTT; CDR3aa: CASSWGRGRAASLTDTQYF
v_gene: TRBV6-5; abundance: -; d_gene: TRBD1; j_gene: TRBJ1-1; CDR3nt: TGTGCCAGCAGCATCAGGGGGTTTGAGAACACTGAAGCTTTCTTT; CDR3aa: CASSIRGFENTEAFF
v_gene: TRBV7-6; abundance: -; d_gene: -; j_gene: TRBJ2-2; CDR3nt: TGTGCCAGCAGCTTATTCGGTGGGGGGGGCGCCGGGGAGCTGTTTTTT; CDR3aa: CASSLFGGGGAGELFF
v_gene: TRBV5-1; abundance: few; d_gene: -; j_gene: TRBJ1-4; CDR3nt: TGCGCCAGCAGACCTACAGGGTACGAAAAACTGTTTTTT; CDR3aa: CASRPTGYEKLFF
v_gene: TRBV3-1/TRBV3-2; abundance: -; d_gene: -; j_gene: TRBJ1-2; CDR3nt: TGTGCCAGCAGCCAATCGGGAGGGTCCTTCTATGGCTACACCTTC; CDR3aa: CASSQSGGSFYGYTF
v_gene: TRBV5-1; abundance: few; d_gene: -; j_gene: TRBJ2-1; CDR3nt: TGCGCCAGCAGCTTCCGGGACCCCAACAATGAGCAGTTCTTC; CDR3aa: CASSFRDPNNEQFF
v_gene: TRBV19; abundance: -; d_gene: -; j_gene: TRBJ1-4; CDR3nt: TGTGCCAGTAGTTGGAACCGGGATGAAAAACTGTTTTTT; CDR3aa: CASSWNRDEKLFF
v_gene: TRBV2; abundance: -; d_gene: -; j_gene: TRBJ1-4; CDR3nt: TGTGCCAGCAGTGAGGCAGGGTCCTATAATGAAAAACTGTTTTTT; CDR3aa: CASSEAGSYNEKLFF
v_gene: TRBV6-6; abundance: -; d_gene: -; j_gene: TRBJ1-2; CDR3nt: TGTGCCAGCAGTTACTACGGCCGAAGCGTAGGCTACACCTTC; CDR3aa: CASSYYGRSVGYTF
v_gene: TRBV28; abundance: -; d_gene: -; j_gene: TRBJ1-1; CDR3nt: TGTGCCAGCAGTCTCGGAAACACTGAAGCTTTCTTT; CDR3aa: CASSLGNTEAFF
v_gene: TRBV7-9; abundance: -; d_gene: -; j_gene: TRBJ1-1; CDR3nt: TGTGCCAGCAGCCCCAGGGAGAACACTGAAGCTTTCTTT; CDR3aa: CASSPRENTEAFF
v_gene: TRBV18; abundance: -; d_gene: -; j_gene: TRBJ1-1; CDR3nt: TGTGCCAGCTCACCAGGGACCCAAGTGGGGGCGGCTTTCTTT; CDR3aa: CASSPGTQVGAAFF
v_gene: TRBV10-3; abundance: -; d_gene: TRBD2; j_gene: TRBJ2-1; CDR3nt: TGTGCCACCCGCGGGGCCGGGGGGTATGAGCAGTTCTTC; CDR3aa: CATRGAGGYEQFF
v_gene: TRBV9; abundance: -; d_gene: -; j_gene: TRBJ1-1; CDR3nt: TGTGCCAGCAGCTACACAGGTGAGAACACTGAAGCTTTCTTT; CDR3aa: CASSYTGENTEAFF
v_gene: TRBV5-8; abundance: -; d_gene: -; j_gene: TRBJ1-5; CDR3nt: TGTGCCAGCAGCTTGAGAGGGGTCCAGCCCCAGCATTTT; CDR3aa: CASSLRGVQPQHF
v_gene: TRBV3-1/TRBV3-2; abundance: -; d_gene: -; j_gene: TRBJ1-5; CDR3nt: TGTGCCAGCAGCCAAAACACGAATAGCAATCAGCCCCAGCATTTT; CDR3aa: CASSQNTNSNQPQHF
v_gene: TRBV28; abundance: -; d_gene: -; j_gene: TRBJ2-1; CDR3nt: TGTGCCAGCCGTGAGGCGGGACCCTACAATGAGCAGTTCTTC; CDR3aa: CASREAGPYNEQFF
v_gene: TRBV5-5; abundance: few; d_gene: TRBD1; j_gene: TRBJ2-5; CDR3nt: TGTGCCAGCAGCCCTGACAGGGGGCTGGAGACCCAGTACTTC; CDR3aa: CASSPDRGLETQYF
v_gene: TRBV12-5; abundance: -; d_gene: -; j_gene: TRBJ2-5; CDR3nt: TGTGCTAGTGGTCTAACGGGAGAGACCCAGTACTTC; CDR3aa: CASGLTGETQYF
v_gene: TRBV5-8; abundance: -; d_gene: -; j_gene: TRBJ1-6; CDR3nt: TGTGCCAGCAGGCAAGGGGAAAATAATTCACCCCTCCACTTT; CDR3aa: CASRQGENNSPLHF
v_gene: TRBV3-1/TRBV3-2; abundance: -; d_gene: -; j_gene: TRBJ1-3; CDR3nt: TGTGCCAGCAGCCAACGGGGACTGATCTCTGGAAACACCATATATTTT; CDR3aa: CASSQRGLISGNTIYF
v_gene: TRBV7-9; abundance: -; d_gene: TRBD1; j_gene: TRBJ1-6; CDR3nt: TGTGCCAGCAGCACTGGGACAGGGGGCGACGTCCCCCTCCACTTT; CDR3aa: CASSTGTGGDVPLHF
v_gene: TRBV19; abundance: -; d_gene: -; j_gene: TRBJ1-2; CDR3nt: TGTGCCAGTAGACCCCAGGCCAACTATGGCTACACCTTC; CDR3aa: CASRPQANYGYTF
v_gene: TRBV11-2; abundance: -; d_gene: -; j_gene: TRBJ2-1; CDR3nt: TGTGCCGCAGCACGAGGGCCCGGGAATGAGCAGTTCTTC; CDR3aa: CAAARGPGNEQFF
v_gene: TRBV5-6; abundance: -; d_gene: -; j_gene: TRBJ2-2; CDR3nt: TGTGCCAGCAGCTTACAGGGTCCCGGGGAGCTGTTTTTT; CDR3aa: CASSLQGPGELFF
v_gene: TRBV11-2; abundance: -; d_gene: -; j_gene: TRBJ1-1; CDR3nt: TGTGCCAGCAGCCACGGGGGGACACTTGAAGCTTTCTTT; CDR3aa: CASSHGGTLEAFF
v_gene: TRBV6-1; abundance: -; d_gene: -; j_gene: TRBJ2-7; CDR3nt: TGTGCCAGCAGTGAAGTCGGGGTTGGCTACGAGCAGTACTTC; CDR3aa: CASSEVGVGYEQYF
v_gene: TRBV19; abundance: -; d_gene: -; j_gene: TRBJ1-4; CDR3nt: TGTGCCAGTAGGCCCGAAAGGGGAGTGTCTGAAAAACTGTTTTTT; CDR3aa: CASRPERGVSEKLFF
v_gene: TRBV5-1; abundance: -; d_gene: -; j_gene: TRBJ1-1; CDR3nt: TGCGCCAGCAGCTCCCCGGGGCGGGGAAGGTACACTGAAGCTTTCTTT; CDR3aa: CASSSPGRGRYTEAFF
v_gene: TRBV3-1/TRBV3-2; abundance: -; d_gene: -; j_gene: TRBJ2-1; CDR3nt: TGTGCCAGCAGCGTGGACAATGAGCAGTTCTTC; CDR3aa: CASSVDNEQFF
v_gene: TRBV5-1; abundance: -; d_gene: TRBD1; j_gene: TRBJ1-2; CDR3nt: TGCGCCAGCAGCTCAGGACAGGGATCGAGCTATGGCTACACCTTC; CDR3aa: CASSSGQGSSYGYTF
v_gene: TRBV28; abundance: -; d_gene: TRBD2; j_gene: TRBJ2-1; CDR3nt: TGTGCCAGCAGCTTTGGGACTAGCGGGAGGAATGAGCAGTTCTTC; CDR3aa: CASSFGTSGRNEQFF
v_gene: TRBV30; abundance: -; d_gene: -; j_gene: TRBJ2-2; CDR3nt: TGTGCCTGGAGGGGGGACATGAACACCGGGGAGCTGTTTTTT; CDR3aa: CAWRGDMNTGELFF
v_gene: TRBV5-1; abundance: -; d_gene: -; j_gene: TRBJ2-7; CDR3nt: TGCGCCAGCAGCCTCGTGGAGGGCTCCTACGAGCAGTACTTC; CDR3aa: CASSLVEGSYEQYF
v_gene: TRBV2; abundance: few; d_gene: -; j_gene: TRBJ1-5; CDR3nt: TGTGCCAGCAGTGAGTCCGGTAGCAATCAGCCCCAGCATTTT; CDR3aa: CASSESGSNQPQHF
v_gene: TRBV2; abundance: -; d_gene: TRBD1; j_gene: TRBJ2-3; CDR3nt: TGTGCCAGCAGTGAACTAGTGGCAGGGGGCCACGATACGCAGTATTTT; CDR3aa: CASSELVAGGHDTQYF
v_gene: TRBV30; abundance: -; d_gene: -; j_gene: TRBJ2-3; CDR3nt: TGTGCCTGGAGTGTACGGGCGGATACGCAGTATTTT; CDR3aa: CAWSVRADTQYF
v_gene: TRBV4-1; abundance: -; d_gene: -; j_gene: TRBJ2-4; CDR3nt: TGCGCCAGCAGCCAAAGGATACTAGCCAAAAACATTCAGTACTTC; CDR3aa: CASSQRILAKNIQYF
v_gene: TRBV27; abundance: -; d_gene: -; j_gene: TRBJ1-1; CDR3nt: TGTGCCAGCAGAAAGGGGCGCGCTGGCGGTAGCACTGAAGCTTTCTTT; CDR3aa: CASRKGRAGGSTEAFF
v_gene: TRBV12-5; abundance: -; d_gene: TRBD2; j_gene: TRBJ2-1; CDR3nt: TGTGCTAGTGGTTTGGAATGGCGGGGGACCTACAATGAGCAGTTCTTC; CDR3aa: CASGLEWRGTYNEQFF
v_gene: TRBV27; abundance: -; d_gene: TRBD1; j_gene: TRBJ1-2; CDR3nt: TGTGCCAGCAGTCAAACCGGGACAGGGGGGTTTGGCTACACCTTC; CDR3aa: CASSQTGTGGFGYTF
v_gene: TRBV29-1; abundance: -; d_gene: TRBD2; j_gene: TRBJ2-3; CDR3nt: TGCAGCGTTTCCGACGGACTGACTAGCGGGATAGCAGATACGCAGTATTTT; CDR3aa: CSVSDGLTSGIADTQYF
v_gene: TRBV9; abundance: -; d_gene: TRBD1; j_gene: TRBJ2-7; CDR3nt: TGTGCCAGCAGCCGGACAGGCTTCTACGAGCAGTACTTC; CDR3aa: CASSRTGFYEQYF
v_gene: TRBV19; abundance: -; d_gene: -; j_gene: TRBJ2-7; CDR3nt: TGTGCCAGTAGTCCCCCAGGGCTCTACGAGCAGTACTTC; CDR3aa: CASSPPGLYEQYF
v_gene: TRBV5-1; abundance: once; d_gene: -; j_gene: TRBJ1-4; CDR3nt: TGCGCCAGCAGCAAGGACCCAGCTAATGAAAAACTGTTTTTT; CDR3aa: CASSKDPANEKLFF
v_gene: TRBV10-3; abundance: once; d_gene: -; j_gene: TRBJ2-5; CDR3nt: TGTGCCATCAGTGACAGGCTACGTGGGGAGACCCAGTACTTC; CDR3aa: CAISDRLRGETQYF
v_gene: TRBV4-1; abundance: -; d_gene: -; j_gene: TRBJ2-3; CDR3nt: TGCGCCAGCAGCCAAGACATGGGGATATCGTGGACAGATACGCAGTATTTT; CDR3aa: CASSQDMGISWTDTQYF
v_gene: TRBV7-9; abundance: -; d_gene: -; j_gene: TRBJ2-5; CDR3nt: TGTGCCAGCAGCTTACTCCCTGTAGAGACCCAGTACTTC; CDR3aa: CASSLLPVETQYF
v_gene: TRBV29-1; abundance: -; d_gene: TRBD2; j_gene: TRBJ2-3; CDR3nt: TGCAGCGTTGAAGGAGGGCGGGGGGTTAGCACAGATACGCAGTATTTT; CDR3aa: CSVEGGRGVSTDTQYF
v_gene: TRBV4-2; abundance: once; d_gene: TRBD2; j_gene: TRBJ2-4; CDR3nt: TGTGCCAGCAGCCTGCTAGCGGGGGAAGGAATTCAGTACTTC; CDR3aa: CASSLLAGEGIQYF
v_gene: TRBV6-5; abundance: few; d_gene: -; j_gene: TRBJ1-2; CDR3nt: TGTGCCAGCAGTTACACTCCATCGGGTCTTAACTATGGCTACACCTTC; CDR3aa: CASSYTPSGLNYGYTF